What follows are 5 T cell receptor beta chains derived from one specimen sequenced in a study of blood T cell repertoires in COVID-19. This table comes from immunoSEQ multiplex PCR, and its TCRdb copy is limited to in-frame clones, with some not included. Here the sample spans almost 250,000 clones, around nine tenths being singletons. Sequencing was carried out using PBMCs or T cells enriched from blood (not recorded which). These TCRs come from a woman aged 25 to 39 who had recovered from COVID-19.

The chain uses TRBV11-2 and TRBJ2-7; the D gene is possibly TRBD2 (5 bases). The CDR3 spans 15 residues. The V gene's germline CDR1 is SGHAT and CDR2 FQNNGV. V dropped 5 bases and J dropped 2 bases, with 16 bases sitting between them. As DNA, the CDR3 is TGTGCCAGCAGCGTAGGTTCGGGGTCCCCCTACGAGCAGTACTTC. This encodes CASSVGSGSPYEQYF.

This clone was observed a single time. The V and J genes are TRBV6-5 and TRBJ1-6; 11 bases map to TRBD1. This CDR3 region has 13 residues. J lost 9 bases, V lost 7 bases, and 2 bases had no gene match. Germline V gene lookup returns CDR1 MNHEY and CDR2 SVGAGI. The CDR3 loop reads CASTGTGGSPLHF. Here the CDR3 DNA reads TGTGCCAGCACTGGGACAGGGGGTTCACCCCTCCACTTT.

The chain links TRBV29-1 to TRBJ1-2; 8 bases align to TRBD1. The germline V gene encodes CDR1 SQVTM and CDR2 ANQGSEA. The CDR3 totals 13 residues. Unmatched junction bases numbered 8, after V lost 7 bases and J lost 4 bases. CDR3 residues: CSAGQGSLYGYTF. In DNA, the CDR3 is TGCAGCGCAGGACAGGGATCACTCTATGGCTACACCTTC.

This rearrangement joins TRBV6-5 to TRBJ2-1, with a possible D match to TRBD2 (5 bases). This CDR3 is 14 amino acids long. Germline loops: CDR1 MNHEY, CDR2 SVGAGI. Trimming took off 4 bases at V and 1 base at J, with 8 bases between the two ends. CDR3 sequence (DNA): TGTGCCAGCAGTTTACTAGTTTCCTACAATGAGCAGTTCTTC. It is translated as CASSLLVSYNEQFF.

The rearrangement uses TRBV29-1 and TRBJ1-1; D is unclear. Germline CDR1 SQVTM, CDR2 ANQGSEA. The length of the CDR3 is 15 residues. V was clipped by 2 bases and J by 1 base, with 14 bases between them. The CDR3 nucleotides are TGCAGCGTTGAATTGTGGGAGGTAGAGAACACTGAAGCTTTCTTT. This translates into CSVELWEVENTEAFF.